This is a list of T cell receptor beta chains from one sample in a study of blood T cell repertoires in COVID-19. Method: immunoSEQ multiplex PCR; TCRdb's copy keeps in-frame clones and lacks some. The sample yields over 300,000 clones, about nine tenths seen once. Material for sequencing was PBMCs or T cells enriched from blood (not recorded which). These receptors came from a woman aged 18-35 years who had recovered from COVID-19. The CDR3 runs from the conserved cysteine through the conserved F or W. D genes are given only for firm matches. Rows may omit the clone size; those that give it use once, few, many or a size class.

- TRBJ1-6 TRBV28 - TGTGCCAGCAGTTTATCCCGGGGGGCAGGTAATTCACCCCTCCACTTT CASSLSRGAGNSPLHF
- TRBJ1-2 TRBV10-3 - TGTGCCATCAGTGACCCCGTGGGGGGTCGGACTTATGGCTACACCTTC CAISDPVGGRTYGYTF
TRBD1 TRBJ2-7 TRBV2 - TGTGCCAGCAGCCCTACGGGACAGACAAGCTACGAGCAGTACTTC CASSPTGQTSYEQYF
TRBD1 TRBJ1-2 TRBV15 - TGTGCCACCAGCAGAGATTATCAGGGGGCGGAAGGCTACACCTTC CATSRDYQGAEGYTF
- TRBJ2-3 TRBV19 - TGTGCCAGTAGTATAGATCACTCGCGGGGAGGCACAGATACGCAGTATTTT CASSIDHSRGGTDTQYF
TRBD1 TRBJ2-5 TRBV5-6 - TGTGCCAGCAGCTTGCTGGGACAGGCTAAAGAGACCCAGTACTTC CASSLLGQAKETQYF
TRBD2 TRBJ2-1 TRBV7-2 - TGTGCCAGCAGCCCCCTCTCCCTAGCGGGGGGGGACAATGAGCAGTTCTTC CASSPLSLAGGDNEQFF
TRBD1 TRBJ1-4 TRBV9 - TGTGCCAGCAGCAGTATGACAGGGGATGAAAAACTGTTTTTT CASSSMTGDEKLFF
- TRBJ1-1 TRBV12-3/TRBV12-4 once TGTGCCAGCAGTCCCGGAGTCACTGAAGCTTTCTTT CASSPGVTEAFF
- TRBJ1-1 TRBV30 - TGTGCCCTGTTGGAGGGTGAAGCTTTCTTT CALLEGEAFF
TRBD1 TRBJ2-7 TRBV9 - TGTGCCAGCAGCGTCCGGGACAGATCCTACGAGCAGTACTTC CASSVRDRSYEQYF
- TRBJ1-1 TRBV7-8 - TGTGCCAGCAGCCCGACAGTGGCCACTGAAGCTTTCTTT CASSPTVATEAFF
TRBD1 TRBJ1-2 TRBV30 - TGTGCCTGCGGGACAGGGGGAAGCTATGGCTACACCTTC CACGTGGSYGYTF
TRBD1 TRBJ1-6 TRBV12-5 - TGTGCTAGTGGTTTGGTACAGGGGGCTAATTCACCCCTCCACTTT CASGLVQGANSPLHF
- TRBJ1-1 TRBV28 - TGTGCCAGCAGTTTATTTGCGGTAGGGGGCACTGAAGCTTTCTTT CASSLFAVGGTEAFF
TRBD1 TRBJ1-1 TRBV2 - TGTGCCAGCAGTCGCTCGTTCCAGGGACAGGGGACTGGGGGGAACACTGAAGCTTTCTTT CASSRSFQGQGTGGNTEAFF
TRBD1 TRBJ1-2 TRBV5-5 - TGTGCCAGCAGCTTGGGGGACAGGGCCTTTGATGGCTACACCTTC CASSLGDRAFDGYTF
- TRBJ2-1 TRBV9 - TGTGCCAGCAGCGTAGATCCAGCGGCGGAGAATGAGCAGTTCTTC CASSVDPAAENEQFF
- TRBJ2-7 TRBV5-1 - TGCGCCAGCAGCGAGGCACTAGCTCCCTACGAGCAGTACTTC CASSEALAPYEQYF
- TRBJ1-1 TRBV7-9 - TGTGCCAGCAGCTTATCGACGGGACAGAACACTGAAGCTTTCTTT CASSLSTGQNTEAFF
- TRBJ2-7 TRBV2 - TGTGCCAGCAGGGACACCTACGAGCAGTACTTC CASRDTYEQYF
TRBD1 TRBJ1-4 TRBV19 - TGTGCCAGTAGGGCGATGGACAGGGGGCTATTTAATGAAAAACTGTTTTTT CASRAMDRGLFNEKLFF
- TRBJ2-7 TRBV25-1 - TGTGCCAGCAGTGAATGGACTGTTAGAGAGCAGTACTTC CASSEWTVREQYF
- TRBJ1-2 TRBV27 - TGTGCCAGCAGTACCCTCGGTGGAGAAGGTGGCTACACCTTC CASSTLGGEGGYTF
TRBD1 TRBJ1-5 TRBV24-1 - TGTGCCACCAGTGAAACTGGGACAGTTAGCAATCAGCCCCAGCATTTT CATSETGTVSNQPQHF
- TRBJ1-4 TRBV11-2 - TGTGCCAGCAGCTTTGGGGCAGTTATAGCAACTAATGAAAAACTGTTTTTT CASSFGAVIATNEKLFF
TRBD2 TRBJ2-2 TRBV4-2 - TGTGCCAGCAGCCCCCGAGCGGCTAGCGGGGTGCGAGGCACCGGGGAGCTGTTTTTT CASSPRAASGVRGTGELFF
TRBD1 TRBJ2-1 TRBV25-1 - TGTGCCAGCAGTGAATACGGGACAGGGGTTAATCTTGTTAATGAGCAGTTCTTC CASSEYGTGVNLVNEQFF
- TRBJ1-1 TRBV30 - TGTGCCTGGACAGTCGACACTGAAGCTTTCTTT CAWTVDTEAFF